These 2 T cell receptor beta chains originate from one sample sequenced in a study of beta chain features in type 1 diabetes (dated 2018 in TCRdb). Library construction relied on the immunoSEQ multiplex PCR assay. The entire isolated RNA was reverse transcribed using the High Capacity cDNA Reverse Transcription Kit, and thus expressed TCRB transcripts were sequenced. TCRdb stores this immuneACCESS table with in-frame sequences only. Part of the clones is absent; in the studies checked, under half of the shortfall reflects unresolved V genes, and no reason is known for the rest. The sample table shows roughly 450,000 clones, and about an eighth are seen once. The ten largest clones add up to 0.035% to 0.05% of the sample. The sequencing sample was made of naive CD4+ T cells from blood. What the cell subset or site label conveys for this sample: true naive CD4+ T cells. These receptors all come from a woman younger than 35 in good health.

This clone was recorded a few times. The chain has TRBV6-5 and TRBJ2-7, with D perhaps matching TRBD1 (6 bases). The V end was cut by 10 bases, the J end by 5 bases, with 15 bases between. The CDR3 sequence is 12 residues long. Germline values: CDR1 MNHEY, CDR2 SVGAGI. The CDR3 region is CAMHDRSHEQYV. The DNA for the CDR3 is TGTGCCATGCATGACAGGAGCCACGAGCAGTACGTC.

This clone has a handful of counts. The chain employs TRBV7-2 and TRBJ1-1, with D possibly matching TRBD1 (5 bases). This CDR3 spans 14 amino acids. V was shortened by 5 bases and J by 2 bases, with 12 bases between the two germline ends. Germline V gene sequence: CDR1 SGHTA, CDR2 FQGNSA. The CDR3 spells CASSQSRGNTEAFF. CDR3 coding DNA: TGTGCCAGCAGCCAAAGTCGGGGCAACACTGAAGCTTTCTTT.